This section outlines one T cell receptor (beta chain) sequence together with its context. These data are taken from a study of blood T cell repertoires in COVID-19. Across the whole study: The United States, Italy and Spain supplied acute and convalescent COVID-19 samples. T cells, B-cell-depleted T cells, or PBMCs provided the cDNA or gDNA that served as material.

Original methodology: Amplifying reference gene primers gave estimates of nucleated cell counts. Data came from immunoSEQ multiplex PCR; TCRdb stores just in-frame clones and leaves some out. V and J calls and clone size follow that table, whereas D and trimming were derived from the DNA. The top ten clones hold around 20% of a sample with more than 150,000 clones, about 90% of them seen once. The sequence derives from a man in his 70s with active or convalescent COVID-19. The specimen sequenced was peripheral blood.

The CDR3, as DNA: TGCAGCGTTGAAGAAGGGCGGGCGATCTATGGCTACACCTTC. This sequence encodes CSVEEGRAIYGYTF. The V gene is TRBV29-1, the J gene TRBJ1-2, with D uncertain. Deletions cut 0 bases from V and 4 bases from J, with 12 bases between. Germline V lookup: CDR1 SQVTM, CDR2 ANQGSEA. The CDR3 contains 14 residues.